The following is a TCR beta chain sequence with its context. Antigen: not known. These data belong to a study of T cell responses to AZD1222 COVID-19 vaccine. Whole-study findings and limits: Among AZD1222 vaccinees, only six or seven were seropositive at baseline. Among vaccine-associated CD4 TCRs, coverage spanned spike, with dominance at 160-218 and 743-854. The breadth and depth of Spike-specific TCRs increased once two AZD1222 doses had been given. In a largely white British group with more females than males, clonal diversity was possibly underestimated.

The length of the CDR3 is 18 residues. Germline V gene lookup returns CDR1 LNHDA and CDR2 SQIVND (reference sequence). Trimming shortened V by 4 bases and J by 0 bases, and 19 bases separated the two germline ends. Clones were read by immunoSEQ multiplex PCR, and TCRdb kept only the in-frame ones, dropping some. The sample includes 140,000 to 150,000 clones, roughly 92% seen only once; the top ten take about 3.8%. Sequences were derived from peripheral blood, sampled on day 0 of AZD1222 vaccination. This rearrangement joins TRBV19 to TRBJ1-5; possible D gene TRBD1, 5 bases. This receptor was taken from an adult in good health. The CDR3 nucleotides are TGTGCCAGTAGTACCCCCCCCCAAGCCGGGGGTAGCAATCAGCCCCAGCATTTT. Translated: CASSTPPQAGGSNQPQHF.